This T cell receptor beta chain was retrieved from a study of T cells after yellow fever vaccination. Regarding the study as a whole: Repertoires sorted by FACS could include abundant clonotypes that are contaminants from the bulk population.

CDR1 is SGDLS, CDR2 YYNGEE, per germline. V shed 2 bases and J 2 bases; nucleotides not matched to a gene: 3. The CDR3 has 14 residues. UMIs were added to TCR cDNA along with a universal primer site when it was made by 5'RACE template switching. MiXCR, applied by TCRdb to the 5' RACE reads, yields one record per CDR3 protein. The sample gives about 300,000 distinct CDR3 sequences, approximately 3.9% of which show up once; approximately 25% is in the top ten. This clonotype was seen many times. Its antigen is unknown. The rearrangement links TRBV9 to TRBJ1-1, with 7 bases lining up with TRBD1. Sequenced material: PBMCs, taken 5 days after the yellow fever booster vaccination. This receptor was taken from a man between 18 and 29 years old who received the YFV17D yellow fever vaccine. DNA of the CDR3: TGTGCCAGCAGCGTCACAGGGGTTAACACTGAAGCTTTCTTT. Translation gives CASSVTGVNTEAFF.